This paragraph covers one T cell receptor (beta chain) sequence. Its antigen target is currently unknown. No base qualities exist here, and no much larger clone lies one base off it. TCRbeta CDR3 regions were amplified from genomic DNA using the immunoSEQ Assay, a bias-controlled multiplex PCR. In the paper's pipeline: Nucleated cell counts per sample were estimated from amplification of reference gene primers within the assay. To quantify the absolute abundance of each unique TCRbeta CDR3 rearrangement, sequence reads were collapsed and filtered. For each sample, productive Simpson clonality was calculated by taking the square root of Simpson's diversity index across productive rearrangements. TCRdb limited this immuneACCESS table to in-frame rearrangements with V and J called. A share of clones is missing; checked studies link under half to unresolved V genes, and the rest is unexplained. D and trimming were read from the DNA, whereas the V and J calls and clone size are those reported in that table. The sample table holds approximately 280,000 clones, of which around 90% were seen once. The ten largest clones capture under 7% of the sample.

CDR1 and CDR2 are drawn from the germline V gene (reference sequence): LNHDA, SQIVND. The CDR3 runs 13 amino acids, cysteine and phenylalanine included. Solely the CDR3 DNA is kept, with 39 bases framed from the first base. Trimming costs V 3 bases and J 5 bases, and their ends lie 8 bases apart. The data originate from a study of blood T cell repertoires in COVID-19 (dated by TCRdb to 2020 to 2021). With respect to the entire study: The collaborator samples originated in the United States, Italy and Spain and spanned the acute and convalescent phases of COVID-19. The prospective study material was composed of cDNA or gDNA derived from T cells, B-cell-depleted T cells, or PBMCs. Deeply sampled blood TCRbeta repertoires from subjects exposed to, actively infected with, or recovered from COVID-19 were included in the dataset. A freely available public database, intended as a resource for researchers studying the immune response to SARS-CoV-2, is where the repertoires were released. Samples were obtained from the ongoing ImmuneRACE study (first 160 participants) and from 1,254 subjects provided by 6 global collaborators. Sample metadata almost always included a de-identified subject ID, COVID-19 status, age in years and sex. Where available, HLA class I and class II types were taken from metadata supplied by the sample provider and were not determined by assay-based typing.

On the study overall, not on this receptor specifically: The amount of clinical and demographic metadata varied by source and participant and was provided uncurated.

In the prospective study, participants were roughly 18 to 100 years old, resided in fewer than 25 geographic areas of the United States, and were enrolled through a virtual design. In the prospective study, cohorts were assigned on the basis of participant-reported clinical history obtained from a screening survey and a study questionnaire. ImmuneRACE Cohort 3 recovered participants were defined by two consecutive negative NP/OP PCR tests, healthcare professional clearance, or symptom resolution. Each participant in the prospective study had whole blood, serum and a nasopharyngeal or oropharyngeal swab collected by mobile phlebotomists. Additional blood draws and questionnaires over a 2-month period could optionally be provided by prospective study participants. Before DNA extraction, prospective study blood samples were shipped either frozen or at room temperature.

The chain joins TRBV19 to TRBJ1-5; no D gene is confidently identified. Sequenced input: PBMCs or T cells enriched from blood (not recorded which). The sequence was collected from a woman in her forties who had recovered from COVID-19. The CDR3 here reads CASSIRSHQPQHF. At the DNA level, the sequence is TGTGCCAGTAGTATTCGCAGTCATCAGCCCCAGCATTTT.